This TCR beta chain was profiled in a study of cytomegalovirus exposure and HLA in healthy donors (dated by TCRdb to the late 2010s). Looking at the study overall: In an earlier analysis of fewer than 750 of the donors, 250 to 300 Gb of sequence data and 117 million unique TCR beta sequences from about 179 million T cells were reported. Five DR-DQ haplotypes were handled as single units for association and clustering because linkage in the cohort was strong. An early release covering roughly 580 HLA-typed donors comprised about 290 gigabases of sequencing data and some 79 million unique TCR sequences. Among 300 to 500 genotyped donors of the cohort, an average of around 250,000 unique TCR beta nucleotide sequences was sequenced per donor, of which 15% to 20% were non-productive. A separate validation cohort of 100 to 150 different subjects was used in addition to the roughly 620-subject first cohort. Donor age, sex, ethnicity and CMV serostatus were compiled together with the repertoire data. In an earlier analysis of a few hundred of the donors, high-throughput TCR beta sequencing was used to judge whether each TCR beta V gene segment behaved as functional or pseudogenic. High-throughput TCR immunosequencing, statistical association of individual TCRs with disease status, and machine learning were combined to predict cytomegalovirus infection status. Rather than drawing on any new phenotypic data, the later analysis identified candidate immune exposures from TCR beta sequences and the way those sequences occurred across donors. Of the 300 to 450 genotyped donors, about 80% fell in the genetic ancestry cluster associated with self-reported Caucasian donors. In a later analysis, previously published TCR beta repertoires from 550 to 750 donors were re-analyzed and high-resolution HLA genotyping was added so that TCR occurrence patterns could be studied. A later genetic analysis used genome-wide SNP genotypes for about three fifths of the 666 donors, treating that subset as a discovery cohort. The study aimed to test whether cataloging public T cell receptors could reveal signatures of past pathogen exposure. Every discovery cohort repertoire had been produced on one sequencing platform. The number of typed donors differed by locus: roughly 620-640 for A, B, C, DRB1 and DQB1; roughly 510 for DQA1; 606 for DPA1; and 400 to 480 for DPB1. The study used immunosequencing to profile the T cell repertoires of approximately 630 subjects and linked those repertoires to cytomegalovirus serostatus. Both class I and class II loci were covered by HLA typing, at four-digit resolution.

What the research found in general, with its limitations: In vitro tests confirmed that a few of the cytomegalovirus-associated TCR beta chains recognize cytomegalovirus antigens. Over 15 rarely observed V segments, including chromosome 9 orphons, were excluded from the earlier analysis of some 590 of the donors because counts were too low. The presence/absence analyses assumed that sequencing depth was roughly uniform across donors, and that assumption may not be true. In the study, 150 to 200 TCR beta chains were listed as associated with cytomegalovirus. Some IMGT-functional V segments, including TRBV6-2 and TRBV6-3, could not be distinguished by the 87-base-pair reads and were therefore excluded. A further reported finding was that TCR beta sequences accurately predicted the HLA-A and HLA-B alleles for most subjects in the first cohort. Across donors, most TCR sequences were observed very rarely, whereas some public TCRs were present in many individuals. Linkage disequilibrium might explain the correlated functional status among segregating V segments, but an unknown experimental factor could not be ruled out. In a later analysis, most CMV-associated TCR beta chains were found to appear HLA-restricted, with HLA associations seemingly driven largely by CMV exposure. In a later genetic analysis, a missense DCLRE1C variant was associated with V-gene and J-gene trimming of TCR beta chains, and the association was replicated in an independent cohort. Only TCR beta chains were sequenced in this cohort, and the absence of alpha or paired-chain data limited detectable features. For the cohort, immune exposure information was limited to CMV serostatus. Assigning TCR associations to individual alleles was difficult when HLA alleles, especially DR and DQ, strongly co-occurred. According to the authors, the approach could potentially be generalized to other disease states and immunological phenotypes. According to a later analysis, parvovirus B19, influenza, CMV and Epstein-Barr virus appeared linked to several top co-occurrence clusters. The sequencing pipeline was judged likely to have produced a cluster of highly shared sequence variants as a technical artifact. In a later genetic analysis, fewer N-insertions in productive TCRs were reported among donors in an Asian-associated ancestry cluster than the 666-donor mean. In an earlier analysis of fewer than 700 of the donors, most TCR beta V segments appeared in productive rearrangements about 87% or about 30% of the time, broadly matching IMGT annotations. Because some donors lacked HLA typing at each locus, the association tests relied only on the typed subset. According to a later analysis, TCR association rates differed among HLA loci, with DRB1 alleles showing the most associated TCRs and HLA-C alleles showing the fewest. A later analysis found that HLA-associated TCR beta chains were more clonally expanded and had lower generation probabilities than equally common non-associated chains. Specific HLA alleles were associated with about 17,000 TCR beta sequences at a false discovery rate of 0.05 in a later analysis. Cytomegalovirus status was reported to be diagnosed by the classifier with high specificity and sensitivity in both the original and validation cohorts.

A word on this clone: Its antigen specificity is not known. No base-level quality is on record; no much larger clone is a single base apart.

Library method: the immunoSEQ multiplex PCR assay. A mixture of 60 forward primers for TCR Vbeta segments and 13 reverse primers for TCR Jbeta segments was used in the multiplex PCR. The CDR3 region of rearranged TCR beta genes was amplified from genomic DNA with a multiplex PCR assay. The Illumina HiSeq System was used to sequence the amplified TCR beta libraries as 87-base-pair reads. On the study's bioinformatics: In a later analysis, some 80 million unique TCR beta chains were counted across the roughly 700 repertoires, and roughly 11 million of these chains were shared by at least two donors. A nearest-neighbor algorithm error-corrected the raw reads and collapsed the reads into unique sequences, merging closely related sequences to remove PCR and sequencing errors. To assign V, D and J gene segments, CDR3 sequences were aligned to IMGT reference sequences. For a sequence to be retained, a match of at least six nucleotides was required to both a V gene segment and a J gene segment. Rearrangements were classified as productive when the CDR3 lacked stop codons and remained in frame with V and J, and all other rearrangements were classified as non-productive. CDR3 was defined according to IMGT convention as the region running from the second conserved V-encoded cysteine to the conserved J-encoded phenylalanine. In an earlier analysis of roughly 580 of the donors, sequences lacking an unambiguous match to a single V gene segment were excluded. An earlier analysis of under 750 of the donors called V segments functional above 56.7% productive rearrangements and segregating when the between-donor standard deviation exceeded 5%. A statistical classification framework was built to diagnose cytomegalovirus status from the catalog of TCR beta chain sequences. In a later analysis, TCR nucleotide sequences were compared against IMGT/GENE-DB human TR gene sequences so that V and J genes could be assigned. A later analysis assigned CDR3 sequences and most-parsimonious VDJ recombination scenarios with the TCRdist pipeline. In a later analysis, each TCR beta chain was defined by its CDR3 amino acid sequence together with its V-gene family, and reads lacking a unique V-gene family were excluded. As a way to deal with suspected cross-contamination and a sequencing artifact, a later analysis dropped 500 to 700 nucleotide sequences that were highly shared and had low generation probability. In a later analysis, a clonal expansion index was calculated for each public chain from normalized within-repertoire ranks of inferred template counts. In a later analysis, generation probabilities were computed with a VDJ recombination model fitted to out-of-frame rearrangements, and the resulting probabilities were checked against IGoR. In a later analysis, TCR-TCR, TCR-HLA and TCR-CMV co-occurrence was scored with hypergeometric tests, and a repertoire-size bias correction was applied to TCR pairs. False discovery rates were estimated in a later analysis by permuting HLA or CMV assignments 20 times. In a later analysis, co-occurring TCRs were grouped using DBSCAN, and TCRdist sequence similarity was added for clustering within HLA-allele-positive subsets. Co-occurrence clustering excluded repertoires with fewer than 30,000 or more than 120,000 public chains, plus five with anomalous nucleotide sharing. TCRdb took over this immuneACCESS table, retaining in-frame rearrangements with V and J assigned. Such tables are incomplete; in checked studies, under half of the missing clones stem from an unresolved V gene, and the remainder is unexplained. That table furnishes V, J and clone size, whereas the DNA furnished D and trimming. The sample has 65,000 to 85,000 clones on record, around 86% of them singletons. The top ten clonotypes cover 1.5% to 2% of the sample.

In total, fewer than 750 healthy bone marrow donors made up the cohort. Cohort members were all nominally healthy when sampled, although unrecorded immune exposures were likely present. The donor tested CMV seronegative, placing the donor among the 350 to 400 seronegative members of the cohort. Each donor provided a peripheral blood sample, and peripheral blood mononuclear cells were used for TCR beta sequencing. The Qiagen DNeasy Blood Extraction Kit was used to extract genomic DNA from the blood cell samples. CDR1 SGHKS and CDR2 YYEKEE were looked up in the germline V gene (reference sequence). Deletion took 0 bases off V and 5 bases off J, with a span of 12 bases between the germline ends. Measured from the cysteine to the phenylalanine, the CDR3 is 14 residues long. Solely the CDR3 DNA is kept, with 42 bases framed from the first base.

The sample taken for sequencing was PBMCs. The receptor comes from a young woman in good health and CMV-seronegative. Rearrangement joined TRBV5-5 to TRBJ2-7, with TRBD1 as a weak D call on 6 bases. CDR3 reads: CASSLAGVLDEQYF. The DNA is TGTGCCAGCAGCTTGGCAGGGGTCTTGGACGAGCAGTACTTC. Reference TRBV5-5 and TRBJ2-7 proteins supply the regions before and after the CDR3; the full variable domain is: DAGVTQSPTHLIKTRGQQVTLRCSPISGHKSVSWYQQVLGQGPQFIFQYYEKEERGRGNFPDRFSARQFPNYSSELNVNALLLGDSALYLCASSLAGVLDEQYFGPGTRLTVT.